This entry describes one T cell receptor beta chain. This sample stems from a study of blood T cell repertoires in COVID-19. V was clipped by 4 bases and J by 4 bases; unmatched bases: 3. In germline, CDR1 is MGHRA, CDR2 YSYEKL. CDR3 length equals 15 residues. TCRdb keeps only in-frame clones here, not all; method: immunoSEQ multiplex PCR. Of 200,000 to 250,000 clones listed, approximately 87% are singletons. This receptor was identified in a woman aged 50 to 65 with acute or convalescent COVID-19. The specimen was peripheral blood. The gene calls are TRBV4-1 and TRBJ2-1, with TRBD1 matching 11 bases. The CDR3 region has the DNA TGCGCCAGCAGCCCTGGACAGGGGGCTTACAATGAGCAGTTCTTC. It codes for CASSPGQGAYNEQFF.